Below, 30 T cell receptor beta chains from the same sample are listed, as sequenced in a study of shared T cell receptors in the human thymus. The data were produced by immunoSEQ multiplex PCR, yet TCRdb's version contains in-frame clones alone and is incomplete. The sample lists hundreds of thousands of clones, 75% to 85% occurring once. These records were also assigned to another study, of human thymus T cells.

What was sequenced was thymocytes. Receptors originate from a boy under two years old with a congenital heart defect.

The chain is built from TRBV5-1 and TRBJ2-3; 8 bases match TRBD2. V trimming: 4 bases; J trimming: 6 bases; junction bases outside the gene matches: 13. CDR1 is SGHRS and CDR2 is YFSETQ in the germline V gene. The CDR3 has 16 residues. The CDR3 region is CASSPPRGLGWDTQYF. CDR3 nucleotide sequence: TGCGCCAGCAGCCCCCCCCGGGGACTAGGGTGGGATACGCAGTATTTT.

CDR3 sequence (DNA): TGTGCCAGCGGACAGGGAGGGAGCACAGATACGCAGTATTTT. Its translation: CASGQGGSTDTQYF. J is TRBJ2-3 and V is TRBV19; D might be TRBD1 (8 bases). The V end was cut by 9 bases, the J end by 0 bases, with 13 bases between. The CDR3 length is 14 residues. Germline assignment: CDR1 LNHDA and CDR2 SQIVND (reference sequence). Based on the CDR3 plus reference TRBV19 and TRBJ2-3, the full variable domain is DGGITQSPKYLFRKEGQNVTLSCEQNLNHDAMYWYRQDPGQGLRLIYYSQIVNDFQKGDIAEGYSVSREKKESFPLTVTSAQKNPTAFYLCASGQGGSTDTQYFGPGTRLTVL.

V gene TRBV28 combines with J gene TRBJ1-5; D uncertain. This CDR3 contains 19 residues. V was trimmed by 3 bases and J by 0 bases, leaving 21 bases between them. Germline-derived CDR1 and CDR2 are MDHEN and SYDVKM. CDR3 protein: CASSLMAMRSGYSNQPQHF. CDR3 sequence (DNA): TGTGCCAGCAGTTTGATGGCCATGAGGAGTGGATATAGCAATCAGCCCCAGCATTTT.

The rearrangement uses TRBV30 and TRBJ2-7; 13 positions match TRBD2. J gave up 2 bases and V 8 bases, and 12 bases lay outside the gene matches. This CDR3 comprises 16 residues. Per germline, CDR1 GTSNPN and CDR2 SVGIG (reference sequence). As DNA, the CDR3 is TGTGCCGGACGAACTAGCGGGAGGGCCAACCCCTACGAGCAGTACTTC. Translated: CAGRTSGRANPYEQYF.

V is TRBV2 and J is TRBJ2-7; the match to TRBD1 covers 9 bases. V lost 8 bases, J lost 2 bases, and 10 bases stayed unmatched. Germline V gene data show CDR1 as SNHLY and CDR2 as FYNNEI. This CDR3 is 15 amino acids long. CDR3 sequence: CASASQGATPYEQYF. The CDR3 nucleotides are TGTGCCAGCGCTTCACAGGGGGCTACCCCCTACGAGCAGTACTTC.

A few counts support this clone. Other DNA sequences in this sample translate to the same CDR3. The chain is built from TRBV27 and TRBJ2-7; 10 nucleotides line up with TRBD2. Germline-derived CDR1 and CDR2 are MNHEY and SMNVEV (reference sequence). This CDR3 region has 14 residues. With V trimmed by 6 bases and J by 3 bases, 5 bases remained unmatched. The CDR3 here is CASSLAGGRYEQYF. In DNA form, the CDR3 reads TGTGCCAGCAGCTTAGCGGGAGGACGCTACGAGCAGTACTTC.

The chain has TRBV13 and TRBJ2-7, with D maybe TRBD1 (6 bases). From germline, CDR1 is PRHDT and CDR2 FYEKMQ (reference sequence). The length of the CDR3 is 13 residues. Trimming pared 4 bases from V and 3 bases from J, leaving 10 bases between. CDR3 amino acids: CASSSRGYYEQYF. CDR3 sequence (DNA): TGTGCCAGCAGCTCCAGGGGCTACTACGAGCAGTACTTC.

The chain employs TRBV4-1 and TRBJ2-1, with a possible D match to TRBD1 (6 bases). CDR1 and CDR2 from the germline V gene are MGHRA and YSYEKL. This CDR3 is 18 amino acids long. V was cut by 0 bases and J by 4 bases, with 19 bases left in between. CDR3: CASSQDAPSQGFYNEQFF. The CDR3 region has the DNA TGCGCCAGCAGCCAAGATGCGCCTAGCCAGGGGTTTTACAATGAGCAGTTCTTC.

This clone was observed a handful of times. V and J are TRBV16 and TRBJ1-5; weak D call: TRBD1 (5 bases). CDR3 length: 13 amino acids. V dropped 3 bases and J dropped 4 bases, with 7 bases sitting between them. Per the germline V gene, CDR1 is KGHSY and CDR2 is FQNENV. In nucleotides, the CDR3 is TGTGCCAGCAGCCAGGGGCTTAATCAGCCCCAGCATTTT. This codes for CASSQGLNQPQHF.

The rearrangement joins TRBV11-2 to TRBJ1-5, with unresolved D. CDR3 length: 17 residues. Germline-derived CDR1 and CDR2 are SGHAT and FQNNGV. With 1 base removed from V and 0 bases from J, the gap between germline ends came to 13 bases. CDR3: CASSLGATHYSNQPQHF. The CDR3 DNA follows: TGTGCCAGCAGCTTAGGTGCGACACATTATAGCAATCAGCCCCAGCATTTT.

V and J are TRBV5-5 and TRBJ2-7; D possibly corresponds to TRBD1 (6 bases). CDR3 length: 16 amino acids. Germline lookup yields CDR1 SGHKS and CDR2 YYEKEE (reference sequence). V lost 2 bases to trimming and J lost 2 bases, with 17 bases between them. The CDR3: CASSFAPGVTPYEQYF. The CDR3 DNA sequence: TGTGCCAGCAGCTTCGCCCCAGGGGTAACCCCCTACGAGCAGTACTTC.

The J gene is TRBJ1-5, the V gene TRBV19; 8 bases line up with TRBD1. The V gene end was trimmed by 6 bases and the J gene end by 6 bases; junction bases not matched to a gene: 13. The CDR3 has 16 amino acids. Germline CDR1 LNHDA, CDR2 SQIVND (reference sequence). Written as DNA, the CDR3 is TGTGCCAGTAGCCCCGGGACAGGTACACATATTCAGCCCCAGCATTTT. It specifies CASSPGTGTHIQPQHF.

The J gene is TRBJ1-2, the V gene TRBV30; a weak D match, TRBD1 (6 bases). The CDR3 contains 14 residues. The V gene lost 3 bases and the J gene lost 8 bases, with 19 bases spanning the gap. The germline V gene has CDR1 GTSNPN and CDR2 SVGIG (reference sequence). CDR3 in amino acids: CAWRYGQPRGGYTF. In nucleotides, the CDR3 is TGTGCCTGGAGATATGGACAGCCCCGGGGAGGCTACACCTTC. Supplemented by reference TRBV30 and TRBJ1-2, the full variable domain reads SQTIHQWPATLVQPVGSPLSLECTVEGTSNPNLYWYRQAAGRGLQLLFYSVGIGQISSEVPQNLSASRPQDRQFILSSKKLLLSDSGFYLCAWRYGQPRGGYTFGSGTRLTVV.

As regards this clone: This sample includes further DNA sequences coding for the same CDR3. The chain links TRBV29-1 to TRBJ2-6, with a tentative D call TRBD1 (5 bases). The CDR3 is 13 amino acids. CDR1 is SQVTM, CDR2 ANQGSEA, per germline. The V end lost 6 bases, the J end lost 4 bases, and 10 bases lay between the germline ends. The DNA of the CDR3 is TGCAGCGTCCCAGGGTCCGGGGCCAACGTCCTGACTTTC. It is translated as CSVPGSGANVLTF.

This clone was picked up a small number of times. The chain couples TRBV5-5 to TRBJ1-2; 9 bases match TRBD1. CDR3 length: 14 amino acids. The V gene end was trimmed by 2 bases and the J gene end by 4 bases; junction bases not matched to a gene: 3. The germline gives CDR1 SGHKS, CDR2 YYEKEE (reference sequence). The CDR3 is CASSLGQGRYGYTF. CDR3 bases: TGTGCCAGCAGCTTAGGACAGGGGCGCTATGGCTACACCTTC. The full variable domain, in which reference TRBV5-5 and TRBJ1-2 provide the parts outside the CDR3, is DAGVTQSPTHLIKTRGQQVTLRCSPISGHKSVSWYQQVLGQGPQFIFQYYEKEERGRGNFPDRFSARQFPNYSSELNVNALLLGDSALYLCASSLGQGRYGYTFGSGTRLTVV.

This clone was found once. CDR3 in amino acids: CASSQDPDSGFTDTQYF. The CDR3 coding sequence is TGCGCCAGCAGCCAAGATCCGGATAGCGGATTCACAGATACGCAGTATTTT. V gene TRBV4-3 combines with J gene TRBJ2-3, with D perhaps TRBD2 (6 bases). V gave up 0 bases and J gave up 2 bases, with 15 bases separating them. The CDR3 length is 17 residues. Germline V gives CDR1 LGHNA, CDR2 YSLEER.

The chain has TRBV27 and TRBJ2-7, with 7 bases identical to TRBD2. With 4 bases clipped from V and 0 bases from J, the junction kept 6 bases outside the gene matches. Germline assignment: CDR1 MNHEY and CDR2 SMNVEV (reference sequence). The CDR3 loop spans 15 amino acids. The CDR3 is CASSSPRETSYEQYF. The CDR3, as DNA: TGTGCCAGCAGTTCTCCGCGGGAGACCTCCTACGAGCAGTACTTC.

Notes on this clone: Mismatch with germline at one junction end may stem from a read error. Other DNA sequences in this sample translate to the same CDR3. The gene calls are TRBV4-2 and TRBJ2-7; weak D call: TRBD2 (7 bases). CDR3 length equals 17 residues. Germline loops: CDR1 LGHNA, CDR2 YNFKEQ. In DNA form, the CDR3 reads TGTGCCAGCAGCCAAGGTTTGGGGGGGGCGGGAGACAACGAGCAATACTTC. Encoded protein: CASSQGLGGAGDNEQYF.

The CDR3 DNA reads as TGTGCCAGCAGCTTACAACTTGTGGGGGCGGGCGAGCAGTACTTC. Translation: CASSLQLVGAGEQYF. The chain carries TRBV7-9 and TRBJ2-5; TRBD1 might be the D (6 bases). Matching the DNA end better, TRBJ2-7 makes the J call doubtful. Germline V gene lookup returns CDR1 SEHNR and CDR2 FQNEAQ (reference sequence). This CDR3 is built from 15 residues.

This clone was found a few times. The V gene is TRBV28, the J gene TRBJ2-5; 10 bases line up with TRBD1. Looked up from germline, CDR1 is MDHEN and CDR2 is SYDVKM. The CDR3 covers 17 residues. V dropped 7 bases and J dropped 9; count of bases not matched to a gene: 20. CDR3 in amino acids: CASTPPTTGGGSSPQYF. In nucleotides, the CDR3 is TGTGCCAGCACTCCTCCCACGACAGGGGGCGGTTCATCCCCCCAGTACTTC.

This clone has just a few counts. The V gene is TRBV7-2, the J gene TRBJ2-5; D perhaps matches TRBD1 (6 bases). Germline V CDR1 and CDR2: SGHTA, FQGNSA. This CDR3 comprises 14 residues. V shed 8 bases and J shed 3 bases, with 16 bases lying between them. CDR3 protein: CASQASGVEETQYF. CDR3 nucleotides: TGTGCCAGCCAAGCTTCAGGGGTAGAAGAGACCCAGTACTTC. The whole variable domain, remainder taken from reference TRBV7-2 and TRBJ2-5, is GAGVSQSPSNKVTEKGKDVELRCDPISGHTALYWYRQSLGQGLEFLIYFQGNSAPDKSGLPSDRFSAERTGGSVSTLTIQRTQQEDSAVYLCASQASGVEETQYFGPGTRLLVL.

The chain uses TRBV27 and TRBJ1-4, with a possible D match to TRBD1 (5 bases). V was clipped by 4 bases and J by 7 bases, with 16 bases between them. In germline, CDR1 is MNHEY, CDR2 SMNVEV (reference sequence). The length of the CDR3 is 15 residues. This CDR3 reads CASSSHSLRGEKLFF. The CDR3 DNA reads as TGTGCCAGCAGTTCCCACAGCCTTAGGGGTGAAAAACTGTTTTTT. Variable domain in full (rest from reference TRBV27 and TRBJ1-4): EAQVTQNPRYLITVTGKKLTVTCSQNMNHEYMSWYRQDPGLGLRQIYYSMNVEVTDKGDVPEGYKVSRKEKRNFPLILESPSPNQTSLYFCASSSHSLRGEKLFFGSGTQLSVL.

The chain joins TRBV13 to TRBJ2-4; D unclear. Germline-derived CDR1 and CDR2 are PRHDT and FYEKMQ (reference sequence). The ends were cut back, 0 bases at V and 0 bases at J, with 9 bases in the middle. This CDR3 contains 16 residues. The CDR3 nucleotides are TGTGCCAGCAGCTTAGGGTCTGACTTAGCCAAAAACATTCAGTACTTC. Translated, it gives CASSLGSDLAKNIQYF.

The chain uses TRBV29-1 and TRBJ2-1, with TRBD1 matching over 7 bases. Germline values: CDR1 SQVTM, CDR2 ANQGSEA. The CDR3 is made up of 14 amino acids. V trimming: 6 bases; J trimming: 10 bases; junction bases outside the gene matches: 15. The CDR3 protein is CSVPLYRQGREQFF. CDR3 sequence (DNA): TGCAGCGTCCCACTATACAGACAGGGAAGAGAGCAGTTCTTC.

This chain uses TRBV5-1 with TRBJ2-2; D remains ambiguous. Trimming took 4 bases from V and 3 from J, leaving 13 bases between them. This CDR3 spans 15 amino acids. Germline CDR1 is SGHRS and CDR2 is YFSETQ. For the CDR3, the DNA is TGCGCCAGCAGCCCCCTCGTGGCGGACACCGGGGAGCTGTTTTTT. It translates to CASSPLVADTGELFF.

This clone was seen more than once but under ten times. The V and J genes are TRBV6-5 and TRBJ2-7, with TRBD2 matching over 7 bases. CDR1 is MNHEY, CDR2 SVGAGI, per germline. This CDR3 region has 15 residues. V shed 0 bases and J 1 base; nucleotides not matched to a gene: 3. The DNA of the CDR3 is TGTGCCAGCAGTTACTCCCCTAGCGGTTCCTACGAGCAGTACTTC. It codes for CASSYSPSGSYEQYF.

The chain links TRBV7-6 to TRBJ2-1; 16 nucleotides agree with TRBD2. The CDR3 runs to 20 residues. Germline V gene data show CDR1 as SGHVS and CDR2 as FNYEAQ. The V segment lost 5 bases and the J segment 1 base; nucleotides outside the gene matches: 11. The CDR3 is CASSNEPGTSGRGSYNEQFF. In DNA form, the CDR3 reads TGTGCCAGCAGCAACGAGCCCGGGACTAGCGGGAGGGGTTCCTACAATGAGCAGTTCTTC.

The gene calls are TRBV28 and TRBJ1-4; 8 bases match TRBD1. The CDR3 loop spans 16 amino acids. Germline-derived CDR1 and CDR2 are MDHEN and SYDVKM. V trimming: 5 bases; J trimming: 4 bases; junction bases outside the gene matches: 9. The CDR3, as DNA: TGTGCCAGCAGTACCCTTCCAGGGGGCGGTAATGAAAAACTGTTTTTT. Its protein is CASSTLPGGGNEKLFF.

The rearrangement uses TRBV6-1 and TRBJ2-1; D might be TRBD2 (6 bases). This CDR3 has 17 residues. CDR1 and CDR2 (germline): MNHNS, SASEGT. V was shortened by 2 bases and J by 5 bases, with 19 bases between the two germline ends. The CDR3 region has the DNA TGTGCCAGCAGTGAATTCAGGAGGGACCTGGTCAACAATGAGCAGTTCTTC. Encoded protein: CASSEFRRDLVNNEQFF.

The chain carries TRBV10-2 and TRBJ2-2; 7 bases agree with TRBD1. CDR1 and CDR2 from the germline V gene are WSHSY and SAAADI. V shed 9 bases and J 2 bases; nucleotides not matched to a gene: 12. The CDR3 is 16 amino acids. The CDR3 DNA reads TGCGCCAGTCGAGCTCTGGGACAGATAAACACCGGGGAGCTGTTTTTT. This translates into CASRALGQINTGELFF.